This entry lists 5 T cell receptor beta chains sequenced from one sample in a study of cytomegalovirus exposure and HLA in healthy donors. PCR employed 60 Vbeta and 13 Jbeta primers. Profiling relied on immunoSEQ multiplex PCR, and the TCRdb table lists in-frame clones only, not all of them. The sample consists of about 170,000 clones, roughly 80% of them appearing once. Sequenced input: PBMCs. The receptors were sampled from a man between 18 and 35 years old in good health and CMV-seronegative.

This clone has just a few counts. The chain joins TRBV6-6 to TRBJ2-3, with D maybe TRBD1 (6 bases). CDR1 MNHNY and CDR2 SVGAGI come from the germline V gene (reference sequence). The length of the CDR3 is 16 residues. Between the trimmed V and J ends, which lost 0 bases and 1 base, there was a span of 11 bases. CDR3 protein: CASSYSLQGGTDTQYF. The CDR3 DNA reads as TGTGCCAGCAGTTACTCCCTACAGGGTGGCACAGATACGCAGTATTTT.

Here the CDR3 reads CASSQTTSGSDTQYF. The CDR3 DNA follows: TGCGCCAGCAGCCAAACGACTAGCGGGAGTGATACGCAGTATTTT. The chain recombines TRBV4-3 with TRBJ2-3, with 12 bases aligning to TRBD2. The CDR3 loop spans 15 amino acids. CDR1 LGHNA and CDR2 YSLEER come from the germline V gene. Trimming removed 2 bases from V and 6 bases from J; junction bases left unmatched: 3.

This clone has only one observation. This chain joins TRBV19 and TRBJ1-5, with TRBD1 as a possible D gene (5 bases). CDR3 length: 14 residues. V lost 8 bases, J lost 0 bases, and 11 bases lay in between. CDR1 LNHDA and CDR2 SQIVND come from the germline V gene (reference sequence). The chain's CDR3 is CASVIRGSNQPQHF. Here the CDR3 DNA reads TGTGCCAGTGTGATAAGGGGTAGCAATCAGCCCCAGCATTTT.

The rearrangement uses TRBV11-3 and TRBJ2-1; 10 nucleotides match TRBD2. The junction had 12 bases not matched to a gene; V was cut back by 1 base and J by 9 bases. Germline-derived CDR1 and CDR2 are SGHNT and YENEEA. The CDR3 is 17 amino acids. CDR3 coding DNA: TGTGCCAGCAGCTTAGTAAGCGGGAGGGCCGACTTTAGTGAGCAGTTCTTC. Its translation is CASSLVSGRADFSEQFF.

The chain joins TRBV4-2 to TRBJ1-2; no clear D. Germline V gene sequence: CDR1 LGHNA, CDR2 YNFKEQ. The V end lost 3 bases, the J end lost 4 bases, and 12 bases lay between the germline ends. This CDR3 comprises 14 residues. CDR3 region: CASSQLGLAYGYTF. The CDR3 DNA is TGTGCCAGCAGCCAGTTAGGACTAGCCTATGGCTACACCTTC.